Listed below are T cell receptor beta chains from one sample, sequenced in a study of control samples from healthy donors and cancer patients. Assay used: immunoSEQ multiplex PCR; TCRdb lists only in-frame clones, some missing. The sample lists approximately 84,000 clones, 82% occurring once. Sequenced input: blood. The source of these receptors is a woman in her sixties in good health. The CDR3 runs from the conserved cysteine through the conserved F or W. The D gene is left open where the match is weak. Clone size is given for some rows only: seen once, a few or many times, or a class if the clone is expanded.

D gene	V gene	clone size	J gene	CDR3 protein	CDR3 DNA
TRBD2	TRBV29-1	once	TRBJ2-4	CSVVAGDFKNIQYF	TGCAGCGTTGTAGCGGGAGATTTTAAAAACATTCAGTACTTC
TRBD1	TRBV5-4	NA	TRBJ1-1	CASSTNRGGNTEAFF	TGTGCCAGCAGCACCAACAGGGGAGGGAACACTGAAGCTTTCTTT
NA	TRBV7-9	NA	TRBJ2-1	CASSLTSPGIVDEQFF	TGTGCCAGCAGCTTAACATCCCCTGGGATTGTGGATGAGCAGTTCTTC
TRBD2	TRBV11-3	NA	TRBJ2-2	CATGGGGRELFF	TGTGCCACCGGGGGGGGTGGAAGGGAGCTGTTTTTT
NA	TRBV12-3/TRBV12-4	few	TRBJ2-1	CASKSGSYNEQFF	TGTGCCAGCAAATCGGGCTCCTACAATGAGCAGTTCTTC
TRBD1	TRBV2	NA	TRBJ1-5	CASSEDGQVSNQPQHF	TGTGCCAGCAGTGAAGATGGACAGGTTAGCAATCAGCCCCAGCATTTT
TRBD1	TRBV18	NA	TRBJ1-5	CASSPPGQGRQPQHF	TGTGCCAGCTCACCCCCGGGACAGGGTCGCCAGCCCCAGCATTTT
NA	TRBV6-5	NA	TRBJ2-6	CASSSLRSGANVLTF	TGTGCCAGCAGTTCACTCCGCTCTGGGGCCAACGTCCTGACTTTC
NA	TRBV24-1	few	TRBJ2-1	CATSDSTVNEQFF	TGTGCCACCAGTGATTCTACAGTAAATGAGCAGTTCTTC
TRBD2	TRBV28	NA	TRBJ2-1	CASSSTSRLAGLYNEQFF	TGTGCCAGCAGTTCAACCTCCCGACTAGCGGGCCTATACAATGAGCAGTTCTTC
TRBD2	TRBV7-2	few	TRBJ2-5	CASSLAGSQETQYF	TGTGCCAGCAGTCTAGCGGGGTCCCAAGAGACCCAGTACTTC
TRBD1	TRBV28	NA	TRBJ1-2	CASRTGIGYGYTF	TGTGCCAGCAGGACAGGGATAGGCTATGGCTACACCTTC
NA	TRBV19	few	TRBJ1-5	CASSMYQITASNQPQHF	TGTGCCAGTAGTATGTATCAGATAACCGCTAGCAATCAGCCCCAGCATTTT
TRBD1	TRBV2	once	TRBJ1-1	CASSSGGTGNTEAFF	TGTGCCAGCAGTTCAGGGGGCACAGGGAACACTGAAGCTTTCTTT
TRBD1	TRBV5-1	NA	TRBJ1-2	CASSLSQGRVATF	TGCGCCAGCAGCTTGTCACAGGGGAGAGTGGCCACCTTC
TRBD1	TRBV27	NA	TRBJ1-2	CASWTPRTGRGYTF	TGTGCCAGCTGGACGCCCCGGACAGGGCGAGGCTACACCTTC